The entry below gives a single T cell receptor (beta chain) sequence along with its context. Its antigen is unknown. The V segment lost 0 bases and the J segment 4 bases; nucleotides outside the gene matches: 15. The length of the CDR3 is 18 residues. From germline, CDR1 is SGDLS and CDR2 YYNGEE. This specimen comes from a study of post-analysis software for immune sequencing data. Across the whole study: Included among the disease courses, which were recorded for the cohort, were relapsing-remitting, secondary progressive and progressive-relapsing multiple sclerosis. Findings and caveats of the study: With TRBV5-6, TRBV5-1 and TRBV20-1 included, several TRBV segments were more frequent in patients than in controls. Relative to controls, patients with multiple sclerosis showed significantly lower normalized Chao1 diversity.

Unique molecular identifiers featured in each of the TCR beta cDNA libraries. TCRdb redid the calling of the PCR reads with MiXCR, one entry per CDR3 protein. The table lists hundreds of thousands of distinct CDR3 sequences, roughly three fifths of them singletons. This clonotype was obtained from a girl aged 2 to 9 with multiple sclerosis. V gene TRBV9 combines with J gene TRBJ1-2, with TRBD1 matching 7 bases. Material for sequencing was blood. DNA for the CDR3: TGTGCCAGCAGCGTAGCCCCCACAGGGGCCCATCCCGGCTATGGCTACACCTTC. Translating gives CASSVAPTGAHPGYGYTF. The variable domain in full, completed from reference TRBV9 and TRBJ1-2, reads DSGVTQTPKHLITATGQRVTLRCSPRSGDLSVYWYQQSLDQGLQFLIQYYNGEERAKGNILERFSAQQFPDLHSELNLSSLELGDSALYFCASSVAPTGAHPGYGYTFGSGTRLTVV.